One and the same sample provided the 31 T cell receptor beta chains below, sequenced in a study of cytomegalovirus exposure and HLA in healthy donors (dated by TCRdb to about 2017). Libraries were made using the immunoSEQ multiplex PCR assay. The multiplex PCR relied on a mix of 60 forward primers for TCR Vbeta segments and 13 reverse primers for TCR Jbeta segments. Entries here come from immuneACCESS through TCRdb and include only in-frame sequences with V and J called. Some clones fail to appear in such tables; in the studies checked, an unresolved V gene covers under half of the shortfall, and the cause of the remainder is unknown. Recorded for this sample are 150,000 to 200,000 clones; just under 80% of them occurred a single time. The biggest ten clones account for 13% of the sample. The sequencing input was PBMCs. The receptor source for this set is a woman between 50 and 59 years old in good health and CMV-seropositive.

The rearrangement links TRBV4-1 to TRBJ1-1, with D possibly matching TRBD1 (6 bases). Germline CDR1 reads MGHRA; CDR2 reads YSYEKL. The CDR3 loop spans 15 amino acids. V lost 4 bases and J lost 0, with 12 bases in between. The CDR3 reads CASSRGQFMNTEAFF. Here the CDR3 DNA reads TGCGCCAGCAGCCGAGGACAGTTTATGAACACTGAAGCTTTCTTT.

The rearrangement joins TRBV6-1 to TRBJ2-7, with D possibly being TRBD1 (6 bases). Germline CDR1 is MNHNS and CDR2 is SASEGT. The CDR3 is made up of 13 amino acids. V shed 5 bases and J shed 5 bases, with 13 bases lying between them. CDR3 nucleotides: TGTGCCAGCAGTCCCGGGGCAGGGGACGAGCAGTACTTC. This translates into CASSPGAGDEQYF.

The chain has TRBV7-3 and TRBJ2-7; the D gene is possibly TRBD1 (7 bases). CDR1 SGHTA and CDR2 FQGTGA come from the germline V gene. The CDR3 consists of 18 residues. V was pared by 2 bases and J by 3 bases, with 23 bases between. CDR3 nucleotides: TGTGCCAGCAGCTTATGGCCAATCAGGGGGGACCCCTTCTACGAGCAGTACTTC. This gives the protein CASSLWPIRGDPFYEQYF. Combining the CDR3 with reference TRBV7-3 and TRBJ2-7 gives the whole variable domain GAGVSQTPSNKVTEKGKYVELRCDPISGHTALYWYRQSLGQGPEFLIYFQGTGAADDSGLPNDRFFAVRPEGSVSTLKIQRTERGDSAVYLCASSLWPIRGDPFYEQYFGPGTRLTVT.

The gene calls are TRBV29-1 and TRBJ1-4; 7 positions match TRBD1. V lost 6 bases and J lost 8; bases outside the gene matches: 30. This CDR3 has 20 amino acids. Per the germline V gene, CDR1 is SQVTM and CDR2 is ANQGSEA. CDR3 DNA: TGCAGCGTCTCACTTTGGGGTGTAATTGGGGAAACAGGGGTTCGGGAAAAACTGTTTTTT. This translates into CSVSLWGVIGETGVREKLFF.

V and J are TRBV13 and TRBJ1-3, with 7 bases fitting TRBD1. The J segment lost 0 bases and the V segment lost 0 bases, leaving 5 bases of the junction unmatched. The germline V gene has CDR1 PRHDT and CDR2 FYEKMQ (reference sequence). CDR3 length equals 17 residues. The CDR3 here is CASSLGRGQVSGNTIYF. The CDR3 DNA follows: TGTGCCAGCAGCTTAGGCCGAGGACAGGTCTCTGGAAACACCATATATTTT.

The chain carries TRBV7-3 and TRBJ1-5, with D unresolved. The CDR3 covers 14 residues. V shed 4 bases and J shed 4 bases, with 11 bases lying between them. Germline-derived CDR1 and CDR2 are SGHTA and FQGTGA. The CDR3 nucleotides read TGTGCCAGCAGCTCCGGGTCTCCGAATCAGCCCCAGCATTTT. Protein sequence: CASSSGSPNQPQHF.

The rearrangement joins TRBV5-1 to TRBJ2-1; possibly TRBD2 for D (5 bases). Germline lookup yields CDR1 SGHRS and CDR2 YFSETQ. The V end was cut by 1 base, the J end by 5 bases, with 13 bases between. This CDR3 contains 15 residues. CDR3 DNA sequence: TGCGCCAGCAGCTTGCTGTTCGCTAGCAACAATGAGCAGTTCTTC. This sequence encodes CASSLLFASNNEQFF.

This chain connects TRBV6-4 to TRBJ2-3; D may be TRBD2 (6 bases). CDR1 is MRHNA, CDR2 SNTAGT, per germline. CDR3 length equals 15 residues. V was clipped by 4 bases and J by 2 bases, with 13 bases between them. The CDR3 nucleotides read TGTGCCAGCAGTGTGATCGGGGGTTTCACAGATACGCAGTATTTT. It codes for CASSVIGGFTDTQYF.

Of note for this clone: Other DNA sequences of this sample code for an identical CDR3. The rearrangement uses TRBV5-1 and TRBJ2-7, with TRBD1 matching over 9 bases. Looked up from germline, CDR1 is SGHRS and CDR2 is YFSETQ. V shed 0 bases and J 2 bases; nucleotides not matched to a gene: 6. The CDR3 totals 16 residues. CDR3 nucleotide sequence: TGCGCCAGCAGCTTGGCCGCCGGGACAGGGACCTACGAGCAGTACTTC. Residues: CASSLAAGTGTYEQYF. Full variable domain (outside the CDR3, taken from reference TRBV5-1 and TRBJ2-7): KAGVTQTPRYLIKTRGQQVTLSCSPISGHRSVSWYQQTPGQGLQFLFEYFSETQRNKGNFPGRFSGRQFSNSRSEMNVSTLELGDSALYLCASSLAAGTGTYEQYFGPGTRLTVT.

This chain links TRBV30 with TRBJ2-3; 7 bases match TRBD2. CDR1 is GTSNPN and CDR2 is SVGIG in the germline V gene (reference sequence). The CDR3 sequence is 15 residues long. J lost 1 base, V lost 2 bases, and 6 bases had no gene match. The CDR3 here is CAWSPRGVRTDTQYF. CDR3 sequence (DNA): TGTGCCTGGAGTCCCCGGGGGGTCCGCACAGATACGCAGTATTTT.

V and J are TRBV6-4 and TRBJ2-7; TRBD2 aligns across 11 bases. The germline gives CDR1 MRHNA, CDR2 SNTAGT. V lost 8 bases, J lost 0 bases, and 3 bases stayed unmatched. There are 14 residues in the CDR3. The CDR3: CASQTSGDSYEQYF. CDR3 in DNA: TGTGCCAGCCAGACTAGCGGGGACTCCTACGAGCAGTACTTC.

Note on this clone: At one boundary the junction diverges from the germline segment, which might be a read error. This chain connects TRBV7-9 to TRBJ2-7, with TRBD2 matching over 7 bases. This CDR3 has 13 amino acids. From germline, CDR1 is SEHNR and CDR2 FQNEAQ (reference sequence). The CDR3 protein is CSSSPKAGYEQYF. The CDR3, as DNA: TGTTCCAGCAGCCCAAAAGCGGGGTACGAGCAGTACTTC. The whole variable domain, filled in from reference TRBV7-9 and TRBJ2-7, reads DTGVSQNPRHKITKRGQNVTFRCDPISEHNRLYWYRQTLGQGPEFLTYFQNEAQLEKSRLLSDRFSAERPKGSFSTLEIQRTEQGDSAMYLCSSSPKAGYEQYFGPGTRLTVT.

The J gene is TRBJ2-7, the V gene TRBV20-1; unclear D gene. Trimming left V 4 bases short and J 5 bases short, with 9 bases between. Germline V CDR1 and CDR2: DFQATT, SNEGSKA (reference sequence). The CDR3 spans 11 residues. In DNA, the CDR3 is TGCAGTGCTAAAACAACCGACGAGCAGTACTTC. Encoded protein: CSAKTTDEQYF.

Here the CDR3 reads CASSLNSRGGYEQYF. Here the CDR3 DNA reads TGTGCCAGCAGCTTAAACTCCCGGGGGGGATACGAGCAGTACTTC. This chain connects TRBV7-8 to TRBJ2-7; 8 bases fit TRBD2. The germline V gene has CDR1 SGHVS and CDR2 FQNEAQ. The CDR3 has 15 amino acids. Trimming cost V 2 bases and J 4 bases; bases outside gene matches: 7.

The CDR3 sequence: CASGLLSPSVQVRTYEQYF. The CDR3 coding sequence is TGTGCTAGTGGTTTGCTTTCCCCATCGGTCCAGGTTAGGACCTACGAGCAGTACTTC. The chain has TRBV12-5 and TRBJ2-7; D not resolved. V lost 2 bases to trimming and J lost 2 bases, with 25 bases between them. CDR1 LGHNT and CDR2 FRNRAP come from the germline V gene. This CDR3 spans 19 amino acids.

The genes are TRBV7-9 and TRBJ1-1; D remains ambiguous. The length of the CDR3 is 12 residues. V lost 5 bases to trimming and J lost 4 bases, with 8 bases between them. Germline V lookup: CDR1 SEHNR, CDR2 FQNEAQ (reference sequence). This CDR3 reads CASSQSGTEAFF. DNA of the CDR3: TGTGCCAGCAGCCAGTCGGGCACTGAAGCTTTCTTT. Drawing the rest from reference TRBV7-9 and TRBJ1-1, the complete variable domain is DTGVSQNPRHKITKRGQNVTFRCDPISEHNRLYWYRQTLGQGPEFLTYFQNEAQLEKSRLLSDRFSAERPKGSFSTLEIQRTEQGDSAMYLCASSQSGTEAFFGQGTRLTVV.

V usage is TRBV7-9 and J usage is TRBJ1-2; D gene unclear. The CDR3 totals 13 residues. CDR1 and CDR2 (germline): SEHNR, FQNEAQ (reference sequence). Trimming pared 5 bases from V and 4 bases from J, leaving 11 bases between. CDR3 nucleotide sequence: TGTGCCAGCAGCCTGACTCTGGGCTATGGCTACACCTTC. Translation: CASSLTLGYGYTF.

CDR3 nucleotide sequence: TGTGCCAGCCGGATAGGGGTAAACACCATATATTTT. Translating gives CASRIGVNTIYF. The chain carries TRBV6-5 and TRBJ1-3; D is possibly TRBD1 (5 bases). Trimming took off 8 bases at V and 6 bases at J, with 11 bases between the two ends. The CDR3 has 12 residues. Germline CDR1 MNHEY, CDR2 SVGAGI.

The chain uses TRBV6-6 and TRBJ2-7; TRBD1 matches at 9 bases. This CDR3 has 15 residues. V was pared by 2 bases and J by 0 bases, with 2 bases of the junction left unmatched. Germline CDR1 is MNHNY and CDR2 is SVGAGI (reference sequence). The CDR3 region has the DNA TGTGCCAGCAGTTACGGGACAGGGTTCTCCTACGAGCAGTACTTC. Its translation is CASSYGTGFSYEQYF.

The V gene is TRBV27, the J gene TRBJ2-3; tentative D call: TRBD2 (5 bases). Trimming took 9 bases from V and 3 from J, leaving 7 bases between them. Germline V gives CDR1 MNHEY, CDR2 SMNVEV (reference sequence). The CDR3 sequence is 11 residues long. The CDR3 reads CARDFTDTQYF. For the CDR3, the DNA is TGTGCCAGGGACTTTACAGATACGCAGTATTTT.

This chain connects TRBV10-2 to TRBJ1-1; weak D call: TRBD1 (5 bases). This CDR3 has 15 residues. V was clipped by 3 bases and J by 5 bases, with 16 bases between them. Germline V gives CDR1 WSHSY, CDR2 SAAADI. The DNA of the CDR3 is TGCGCCAGCAGTGATGTGACAGACGCCTGGACTGAAGCTTTCTTT. This sequence encodes CASSDVTDAWTEAFF.

The chain combines TRBV2 with TRBJ2-1, with TRBD2 identical over 12 bases. CDR1 SNHLY and CDR2 FYNNEI come from the germline V gene. The J segment lost 9 bases and the V segment lost 8 bases, leaving 11 bases of the junction unmatched. The CDR3 consists of 15 residues. The CDR3 sequence: CASARLAGGQSEQFF. For the CDR3, the DNA is TGTGCCAGCGCCCGTCTAGCGGGGGGGCAAAGTGAGCAGTTCTTC.

CDR3 in DNA: TGCGCCAGCAGCCCTACTTTGCAAGAGACCCAGTACTTC. Translated, it gives CASSPTLQETQYF. The rearrangement uses TRBV5-1 and TRBJ2-5; D is uncertain. The CDR3 loop spans 13 amino acids. V lost 4 bases and J lost 2, with 9 bases in between. In germline, CDR1 is SGHRS, CDR2 YFSETQ.

V usage is TRBV5-1 and J usage is TRBJ2-3, with D possibly TRBD2 on 6 matching bases. This CDR3 comprises 13 residues. Trimming stripped 3 bases from V and 8 bases from J, with 13 bases between. CDR1 is SGHRS, CDR2 YFSETQ, per germline. CDR3 bases: TGCGCCAGCAGCTCCAGGGAGGAGGGTACGCAGTATTTT. This codes for CASSSREEGTQYF. Together with reference TRBV5-1 and TRBJ2-3, the CDR3 gives the full variable domain: KAGVTQTPRYLIKTRGQQVTLSCSPISGHRSVSWYQQTPGQGLQFLFEYFSETQRNKGNFPGRFSGRQFSNSRSEMNVSTLELGDSALYLCASSSREEGTQYFGPGTRLTVL.

This clone has just one count. As DNA, the CDR3 is TGCGCCAGCAGCGAAACTAGCGGGGGGGCCCACAATGAGCAGTTCTTC. Amino acid sequence: CASSETSGGAHNEQFF. The rearrangement uses TRBV5-1 and TRBJ2-1; 13 nucleotides match TRBD2. The length of the CDR3 is 16 residues. V lost 4 bases to trimming and J lost 5 bases; unmatched junction nucleotides: 6. Germline lookup yields CDR1 SGHRS and CDR2 YFSETQ. The entire variable domain, with the rest obtained from reference TRBV5-1 and TRBJ2-1, is as follows: KAGVTQTPRYLIKTRGQQVTLSCSPISGHRSVSWYQQTPGQGLQFLFEYFSETQRNKGNFPGRFSGRQFSNSRSEMNVSTLELGDSALYLCASSETSGGAHNEQFFGPGTRLTVL.

The chain employs TRBV10-3 and TRBJ2-5; 8 positions agree with TRBD2. The CDR3 runs to 12 residues. Germline lookup yields CDR1 ENHRY and CDR2 SYGVKD. J was trimmed by 14 bases and V by 3 bases; bases with no gene match: 8. CDR3 DNA: TGTGCCATCAGTGATGTAAGCGGGGGTGTTTACTTC. It is translated as CAISDVSGGVYF.

This clone has a handful of counts. The chain has TRBV12-5 and TRBJ1-1; D is undetermined. This CDR3 contains 13 residues. Germline V gives CDR1 LGHNT, CDR2 FRNRAP. V lost 1 base, J lost 2 bases, and 5 bases lay in between. The CDR3 DNA reads as TGTGCTAGTGGTTTGGGCAGTAACACTGAAGCTTTCTTT. This translates into CASGLGSNTEAFF.

The genes are TRBV29-1 and TRBJ2-7; no reliable D call. Germline V lookup: CDR1 SQVTM, CDR2 ANQGSEA. V lost 0 bases to trimming and J lost 1 base, with 7 bases between them. This CDR3 has 13 residues. The CDR3 DNA is TGCAGCGTTGAAGATCCCCGGTCCTACGAGCAGTACTTC. It yields the protein CSVEDPRSYEQYF.

This clone was found a few times. This chain connects TRBV7-9 to TRBJ1-1; TRBD1 might be the D (6 bases). Germline V CDR1 and CDR2: SEHNR, FQNEAQ (reference sequence). V lost 5 bases and J lost 6, with 10 bases in between. The length of the CDR3 is 12 residues. CDR3 amino acids: CASSQQGPEAFF. DNA of the CDR3: TGTGCCAGCAGCCAACAGGGACCTGAAGCTTTCTTT.

In this sample, this clone turned up a few times. This chain joins TRBV6-5 and TRBJ2-7, with TRBD1 identical over 9 bases. From germline, CDR1 is MNHEY and CDR2 SVGAGI. V gave up 0 bases and J gave up 0 bases; unmatched junction bases: 0. The CDR3 extends over 15 amino acids. CDR3 in amino acids: CASSYSGQGSYEQYF. The CDR3 nucleotides are TGTGCCAGCAGTTACTCGGGACAGGGCTCCTACGAGCAGTACTTC.

This chain links TRBV21-1 with TRBJ2-7; the DNA was not compared with TRBD2, the D call given in the table. TRBV21-1 is flagged as a pseudogene. The CDR3 contains 16 residues. CDR3 nucleotide sequence: TGTGCCAGCAGCAAAGTTGGGGTTTCTAGCGGGTTCGAGCAGTACTTC. Translating it yields CASSKVGVSSGFEQYF.